This entry features one TCR beta chain sequence. Its antigen is as yet unknown. These data originate in a study of cytomegalovirus exposure and HLA in healthy donors. Study context: Some 91 million unique TCRs from HLA-typed donors were held in an early release of data.

V was trimmed by 4 bases and J by 5 bases, leaving 8 bases between them. The CDR3 is 11 residues long. Germline CDR1 reads GTSNPN; CDR2 reads SVGIG (reference sequence). Findings of the study overall: The later analysis indicated that the majority of CMV-associated TCR beta chains appeared HLA-restricted. Among TCR beta chains, those listed as cytomegalovirus-associated numbered some 170.

The donors were healthy bone marrow donors. The PCR was carried out with 60 Vbeta primers and 13 Jbeta primers. Generated by immunoSEQ multiplex PCR, the TCRdb table keeps only in-frame clones and is missing some. The table records some 120,000 clones, about 84% of them present only once. The sequencing sample was made of PBMCs. The chain combines TRBV30 with TRBJ1-1; no definite D call. The TCR sequence derives from a man aged 40-49 years in good health and CMV-seronegative. CDR3 sequence: CAWTARTEAFF. The CDR3 coding sequence is TGTGCCTGGACCGCGAGGACTGAAGCTTTCTTT.